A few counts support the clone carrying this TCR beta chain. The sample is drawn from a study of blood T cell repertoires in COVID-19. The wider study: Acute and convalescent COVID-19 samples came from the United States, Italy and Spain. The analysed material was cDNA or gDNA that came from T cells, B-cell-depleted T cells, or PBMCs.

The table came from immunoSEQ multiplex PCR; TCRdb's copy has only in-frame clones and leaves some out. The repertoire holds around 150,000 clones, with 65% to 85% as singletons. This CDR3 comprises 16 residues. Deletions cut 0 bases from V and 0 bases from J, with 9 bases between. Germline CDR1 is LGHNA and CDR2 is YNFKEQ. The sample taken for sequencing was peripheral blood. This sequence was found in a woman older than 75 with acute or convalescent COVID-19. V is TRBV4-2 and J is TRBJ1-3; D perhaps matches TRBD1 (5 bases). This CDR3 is CASSQDRDFSGNTIYF. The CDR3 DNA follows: TGTGCCAGCAGCCAAGACAGGGACTTCTCTGGAAACACCATATATTTT.